Reported below is one T cell receptor (beta chain). In this sample, this clone turned up a few times. The clone's antigen remains unknown. No quality values exist for individual bases; no much larger clone is one base distant. TCR CDR3 regions were amplified from genomic DNA by multiplex PCR using the deep immunoSEQ assay. For each cell subset, the extracted genomic DNA was distributed evenly across all wells of several immunoSEQ 96-well plates, and each plate served as one replicate. For sorted subsets, about 220 ng of genomic DNA, equivalent to about 30,000 T cell genomes, went into each replicate PCR. The purified libraries were quantified using a Qubit 3.0 fluorometer, sized with a Bioanalyzer 2100, and then quantified again using the KAPA Library Quantification kit. Every immunoSEQ 96-well plate was sequenced on a dedicated single-read 150-cycle Illumina NextSeq 550 flow cell. The study's own analysis went as follows. Because the immunoSEQ output held only junctional sequences and lacked quality scores, the filtering could not match the filtering applied to full-length reads. Sequences were annotated with PyIR, a Python wrapper for IgBLAST v1.9, using IMGT germline references to assign V/J genes and CDR3. Reads were filtered out if the reads had weak V/J assignments (E-value above 1e-6), no CDR3, stop codons, out-of-frame junctions, or ambiguous translated residues. V3J clonotypes were defined by identical inferred V gene, J gene, and CDR3 amino acid sequence. To compute the percentage overlap between repertoires, the number of shared unique clonotypes was divided by the size of the smaller repertoire. RTK rarefaction, the Chao1 estimator, and Recon v2.1 estimates of unobserved clonotypes were used to assess repertoire richness. Generation probabilities were computed with OLGA for all TCRbeta clonotypes obtained by the gDNA method from a few donors. TCRdb took this table from immuneACCESS and kept in-frame rearrangements with V and J called. Such tables lack part of the clones; where checked against another copy, unresolved V genes explain under half of the gap, and the rest is unexplained. The V and J calls and clone size are taken from that table; D and trimming were inferred from the DNA. This sample comprises some 2,500,000 clones, 93% of them detected only once. The ten top clones hold about 0.34% of the sample.

The donors were healthy, HIV-negative adults who had no recently reported acute infections or vaccinations. Every donor was a Caucasian adult residing in Nashville, Tennessee, USA. CD4+ T cells were enriched by magnetic negative selection, after which naive cells were positively selected on CD45RA and the negative fraction was taken as the memory subset. After blood collection by leukapheresis, PBMCs were isolated using Ficoll-Histopaque density gradient centrifugation and then cryopreserved in the vapor phase of liquid nitrogen. Analytical flow cytometry was used to check the purity and quantity of each magnetically sorted T cell population. Genomic DNA was isolated from each sorted fraction and quantified by UV absorbance on a Nanodrop 2000c. The junction shows trimming of 4 bases on V and 0 bases on J, plus 15 bases between the germline ends. Inclusive of the bounding cysteine and phenylalanine, the CDR3 is 15 residues long. The kept DNA is CDR3 alone, 45 bases in frame from the first base. CDR1 SQVTM and CDR2 ANQGSEA were looked up in the germline V gene.

The sample comes from a study of shared clonotypes between healthy human individuals (dated by TCRdb to about 2020). As for the study more broadly: Two women and a few men aged 18 to 49 years were included in the cohort. Each donor's leukapheresis produced roughly between roughly 0.85 and 9.5 billion PBMCs. Blood TCR repertoires of about five healthy adults were deeply sequenced to estimate repertoire size and the extent of clonotype sharing between individuals. To increase sequencing depth and limit assay-specific biases, different laboratories used diverse techniques to prepare libraries and sequence TCR repertoires. For each donor, CD4 naive and CD4 memory were each run on three plates, CD8 naive on two plates, and CD8 memory on one plate. Overall results and qualifications from the work: Larger estimated clonotype richness was generally found for naive subsets than for memory subsets. Sampling was restricted to blood, and TCR repertoires in tissue are likely to differ from TCR repertoires in blood. Rarefaction of sorted-subset datasets indicated incomplete sequencing despite the large sequencing depth. Across a handful of donors, approximately 4.6% of naive CD4, approximately 3.6% of naive CD8, 2% to 2.5% of memory CD4, and over 0.35% of memory CD8 clonotypes were shared. Because the study included a small number of donors, the genetic and exposure-history diversity represented was limited. Based on pairwise subsampling, the degree of clonotype sharing among donors was expected to be affected by sequencing depth. Compared with non-shared clonotypes, the clonotypes found in all four sorted-subset donors had higher generation probabilities.

Input material: naive CD4+ T cells from PBMCs. This sample's cell subset or site label indicates: CD45RA+ positively selected. The receptor's source is a man aged 18 to 30 in good health. Some clones in this sample may be carry-over from other donors' samples. The sequence joins TRBV29-1 to TRBJ1-1; matching of 6 bases hints at TRBD1 as the D gene. The CDR3 here reads CSVGVVGGMNTEAFF. The bases are TGCAGCGTTGGAGTGGTAGGGGGGATGAACACTGAAGCTTTCTTT.